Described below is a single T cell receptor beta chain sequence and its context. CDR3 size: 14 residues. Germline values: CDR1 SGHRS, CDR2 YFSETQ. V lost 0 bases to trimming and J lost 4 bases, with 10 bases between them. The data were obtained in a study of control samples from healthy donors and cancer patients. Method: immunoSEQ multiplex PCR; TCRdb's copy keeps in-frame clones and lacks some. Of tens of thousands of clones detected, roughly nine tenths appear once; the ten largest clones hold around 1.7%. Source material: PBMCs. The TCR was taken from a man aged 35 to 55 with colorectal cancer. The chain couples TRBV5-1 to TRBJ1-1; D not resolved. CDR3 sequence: CASSLVPTPTEAFF. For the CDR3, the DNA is TGCGCCAGCAGCTTGGTTCCAACCCCCACTGAAGCTTTCTTT.